At least ten counts were recorded for the clone carrying this T cell receptor beta chain. These data are taken from a study of CD8 T cells in ankylosing spondylitis. Per the germline V gene, CDR1 is SGHKS and CDR2 is YYEKEE (reference sequence). The CDR3 contains 14 residues. V was cut by 6 bases and J by 3 bases, with 15 bases left in between. In TCRdb, the 5' RACE reads were re-called with MiXCR into one record per CDR3 protein. The table shows around 300,000 distinct CDR3 sequences, with roughly 15% occurring only once. This TCR was recovered from a male donor with ankylosing spondylitis or in good health (not recorded which). The source material was blood, either unsorted or a sorted T cell fraction (not recorded which). The V call is TRBV5-5, the J call TRBJ2-5; D possibly matches TRBD1 or TRBD2 (5 bases each). The CDR3 sequence is CASIPGLLKETQYF. CDR3 bases: TGTGCCAGCATCCCGGGGCTCCTAAAAGAGACCCAGTACTTC.